This is a list of T cell receptor beta chains from one sample in a study of T-cell reconstitution after alpha-beta-depleted transplantation in children. Using its own MiXCR run on the PCR reads, TCRdb lists one record per CDR3 protein. The table has about 980,000 distinct CDR3 sequences, less than 30% seen once. The sample was PBMCs, mostly from graft donor cells, taken 360 days after TCRalphabeta/CD19-depleted stem cell transplant. All receptors come from a boy under three years old who had a stem cell transplant for SCID, so the T cells may come from the graft donor. Both conserved end residues are part of each CDR3. D genes are given only for firm matches. Only some rows state a clone size, as once, few, many or a class for expanded clones.

D gene	clone size	V gene	J gene	CDR3 DNA	CDR3 protein
NA	NA	TRBV20-1	TRBJ2-3	TGCAGTGCTAGAAGCGGCACCCTAGGGGCGGATACGCAGTATTTT	CSARSGTLGADTQYF
NA	NA	TRBV6-5	TRBJ2-2	TGTGCCAGCAGCTCTCGCATTGGGGGGACCGGGGAGCTGTTTTTT	CASSSRIGGTGELFF
NA	few	TRBV6-2/TRBV6-3	TRBJ1-1	TGTGCCAGCAGTCGCCTTAGAGGGAACATGAACACTGAAGCTTTCTTT	CASSRLRGNMNTEAFF
NA	NA	TRBV5-1	TRBJ1-1	TGCGCCAGCAGCTTGGTGGGGCAGAACACTGAAGCTTTCTTT	CASSLVGQNTEAFF
NA	NA	TRBV7-9	TRBJ1-2	TGTGCCAGCAGCTTGATCCAGGGGTCTAGCTACACCTTC	CASSLIQGSSYTF
NA	few	TRBV5-1	TRBJ2-3	TGCGCCAGCAGCGTCGATTCTCCAGATACGCAGTATTTT	CASSVDSPDTQYF
NA	many	TRBV7-8	TRBJ1-1	TGTGCCAGCAGCACCAGGACTAACACTGAAGCTTTCTTT	CASSTRTNTEAFF
NA	few	TRBV5-1	TRBJ2-1	TGCGCCAGCAGAAGTCAGCCGATGATCAATGAGCAGTTCTTC	CASRSQPMINEQFF
NA	NA	TRBV12-3/TRBV12-4	TRBJ2-7	TGTGCCAGCAGTTTGGTAGGGAACCTTTACTACGAGCAGTACTTC	CASSLVGNLYYEQYF
TRBD2	few	TRBV11-2	TRBJ2-1	TGTGCCAGCAGCCGAGCGGGGAGCTCCTACAATGAGCAGTTCTTC	CASSRAGSSYNEQFF
TRBD1	many	TRBV7-9	TRBJ2-7	TGTGCCAGCAGCTTAGAAGGGACAGGGTTCGAGCAGTACTTC	CASSLEGTGFEQYF
NA	few	TRBV7-2	TRBJ1-1	TGTGCCAGCAGCCGACATTTGAACACTGAAGCTTTCTTT	CASSRHLNTEAFF
TRBD1	few	TRBV10-3	TRBJ2-6	TGTGCCATCAGTCCGAGACAGGGGAGAAACTCTGGGGCCAACGTCCTGACTTTC	CAISPRQGRNSGANVLTF
NA	NA	TRBV7-2	TRBJ2-7	TGTGCCAGCAGCTTACAGGGTATTGACTACGAGCAGTACTTC	CASSLQGIDYEQYF
NA	NA	TRBV5-1	TRBJ1-2	TGCGCCAGCAGCTTAACGGGCAGGCCTATCTATGGCTACACCTTC	CASSLTGRPIYGYTF
NA	NA	TRBV5-1	TRBJ2-2	TGCGCCAGCAGCTCGACCCGAAACACCGGGGAGCTGTTTTTT	CASSSTRNTGELFF
TRBD2	NA	TRBV30	TRBJ2-2	TGTGCCTGGACGGGACTAGCGTACGCCGGGGAGCTGTTTTTT	CAWTGLAYAGELFF
TRBD1	NA	TRBV6-1	TRBJ1-1	TGTGCCAGCAGGGACAGGGTGGAGAACACTGAAGCTTTCTTT	CASRDRVENTEAFF
TRBD2	few	TRBV5-1	TRBJ2-1	TGCGCCAGCAGCTTGGGGACCATCACTAGCGGTTTATACAATGAGCAGTTCTTC	CASSLGTITSGLYNEQFF
NA	once	TRBV29-1	TRBJ2-1	TGCAGCGTTGAAGATAGGGGACGGTTCAATGAGCAGTTCTTC	CSVEDRGRFNEQFF
NA	NA	TRBV20-1	TRBJ2-2	TGCAGTGCTAGAGATTTTGGCACCTACACCGGGGAGCTGTTTTTT	CSARDFGTYTGELFF
NA	few	TRBV5-5	TRBJ2-7	TGTGCCAGCAGCTTCGGGAATCTCGCGTACGAGCAGTACTTC	CASSFGNLAYEQYF
NA	few	TRBV2	TRBJ2-6	TGTGCCAGCAGTGAAGGACTATCGGCGTTTGCTGGGGCCAACGTCCTGACTTTC	CASSEGLSAFAGANVLTF
TRBD1	few	TRBV27	TRBJ2-3	TGTGCCAGCTACTCGAGGGGGCCAGATACGCAGTATTTT	CASYSRGPDTQYF
NA	few	TRBV4-3	TRBJ1-6	TGCGCCAGCAGCCAAGATCTGGCAGTCTCTGTAGGGGGTCCACCCCTCCACTTT	CASSQDLAVSVGGPPLHF
TRBD1	NA	TRBV4-1	TRBJ1-2	TGCGCCAGCAGCTACCCAGGACAGGGAGAGGGCTACACCTTC	CASSYPGQGEGYTF
NA	once	TRBV9	TRBJ2-2	TGTGCCAGCAGCGTGGGGGGGGCCACCACCGGGGAGCTGTTTTTT	CASSVGGATTGELFF
NA	few	TRBV21-1	TRBJ1-4	TGTGCCAGCAGCAAAGTAAGGGGACAGGGGAATGAAAAACTGTTTTTT	CASSKVRGQGNEKLFF
NA	NA	TRBV25-1	TRBJ1-1	TGTGCCAGCAGAACCGGGCCTCAGAACACTGAAGCTTTCTTT	CASRTGPQNTEAFF
TRBD1	NA	TRBV18	TRBJ2-7	TGTGCCAGCTCACCACGACAGGGAGTTGTTTCCTACGAGCAGTACTTC	CASSPRQGVVSYEQYF
NA	few	TRBV7-2	TRBJ1-1	TGTGCCAGCAGCTTACCCAGGCTTAACACTGAAGCTTTCTTT	CASSLPRLNTEAFF
NA	NA	TRBV2	TRBJ1-2	TGTGCCAGCAGTGTAGAACTCGGGGGGTATGGCTACACCTTC	CASSVELGGYGYTF
NA	once	TRBV5-1	TRBJ1-1	TGCGCCAGCAGCTTCATAGGGAGGGCCACTGAAGCTTTCTTT	CASSFIGRATEAFF
TRBD2	few	TRBV5-1	TRBJ2-1	TGCGCCAGCAGCTTGGGAACTAGCGGGGGGCGCTACAATGAGCAGTTCTTC	CASSLGTSGGRYNEQFF
NA	many	TRBV3-1	TRBJ2-3	TGTGCCAGCAGCAAAATTCCGGGACTCCTCACAGATACGCAGTATTTT	CASSKIPGLLTDTQYF
NA	NA	TRBV24-1	TRBJ2-2	TGTGCCACCAGTGGTGGGACCACAAACACCGGGGAGCTGTTTTTT	CATSGGTTNTGELFF
NA	NA	TRBV2	TRBJ2-1	TGTGCCAGCAGCTACGCGGGGCCCAATGAGCAGTTCTTC	CASSYAGPNEQFF
TRBD2	NA	TRBV12-3/TRBV12-4	TRBJ2-2	TGTGCCAGCAGTTTTGGACTAGCGGGGGGGGCGGCCAACACCGGGGAGCTGTTTTTT	CASSFGLAGGAANTGELFF
TRBD1	few	TRBV12-3/TRBV12-4	TRBJ1-1	TGTGCCAGCAGTTTACGGCCCAGGGGGTACACTGAAGCTTTCTTT	CASSLRPRGYTEAFF
TRBD1	few	TRBV24-1	TRBJ2-1	TGTGCCACCAGTGATGCCAGGGGGATCTCCTACAATGAGCAGTTCTTC	CATSDARGISYNEQFF
NA	NA	TRBV11-2	TRBJ2-1	TGTGCCAGCAGCTTAGCCCAGGGCTACAATGAGCAGTTCTTC	CASSLAQGYNEQFF
NA	NA	TRBV5-5	TRBJ2-5	TGTGCCAGCAGCCTGTGGCGGCAAGAGACCCAGTACTTC	CASSLWRQETQYF
TRBD2	NA	TRBV12-5	TRBJ2-3	TGTGCTAGTGGTTTGCTACTACTAGCGGGGGGCACAGATACGCAGTATTTT	CASGLLLLAGGTDTQYF
NA	NA	TRBV24-1	TRBJ2-3	TGTGCCACCAGTGATATAGCCGGGGTGGCAGATACGCAGTATTTT	CATSDIAGVADTQYF
NA	few	TRBV7-4	TRBJ2-5	TGTGCCAGCAGCGTAATTCCACACGGGCAAGAGACCCAGTACTTC	CASSVIPHGQETQYF
NA	NA	TRBV7-2	TRBJ2-7	TGTGCCAGCAGCTTAAGGCAGGGGTTGGGGCAGTACTTC	CASSLRQGLGQYF
TRBD1	few	TRBV20-1	TRBJ2-3	TGCAGTGCTGTAACCCGGGACAGGGTTGCAGATACGCAGTATTTT	CSAVTRDRVADTQYF